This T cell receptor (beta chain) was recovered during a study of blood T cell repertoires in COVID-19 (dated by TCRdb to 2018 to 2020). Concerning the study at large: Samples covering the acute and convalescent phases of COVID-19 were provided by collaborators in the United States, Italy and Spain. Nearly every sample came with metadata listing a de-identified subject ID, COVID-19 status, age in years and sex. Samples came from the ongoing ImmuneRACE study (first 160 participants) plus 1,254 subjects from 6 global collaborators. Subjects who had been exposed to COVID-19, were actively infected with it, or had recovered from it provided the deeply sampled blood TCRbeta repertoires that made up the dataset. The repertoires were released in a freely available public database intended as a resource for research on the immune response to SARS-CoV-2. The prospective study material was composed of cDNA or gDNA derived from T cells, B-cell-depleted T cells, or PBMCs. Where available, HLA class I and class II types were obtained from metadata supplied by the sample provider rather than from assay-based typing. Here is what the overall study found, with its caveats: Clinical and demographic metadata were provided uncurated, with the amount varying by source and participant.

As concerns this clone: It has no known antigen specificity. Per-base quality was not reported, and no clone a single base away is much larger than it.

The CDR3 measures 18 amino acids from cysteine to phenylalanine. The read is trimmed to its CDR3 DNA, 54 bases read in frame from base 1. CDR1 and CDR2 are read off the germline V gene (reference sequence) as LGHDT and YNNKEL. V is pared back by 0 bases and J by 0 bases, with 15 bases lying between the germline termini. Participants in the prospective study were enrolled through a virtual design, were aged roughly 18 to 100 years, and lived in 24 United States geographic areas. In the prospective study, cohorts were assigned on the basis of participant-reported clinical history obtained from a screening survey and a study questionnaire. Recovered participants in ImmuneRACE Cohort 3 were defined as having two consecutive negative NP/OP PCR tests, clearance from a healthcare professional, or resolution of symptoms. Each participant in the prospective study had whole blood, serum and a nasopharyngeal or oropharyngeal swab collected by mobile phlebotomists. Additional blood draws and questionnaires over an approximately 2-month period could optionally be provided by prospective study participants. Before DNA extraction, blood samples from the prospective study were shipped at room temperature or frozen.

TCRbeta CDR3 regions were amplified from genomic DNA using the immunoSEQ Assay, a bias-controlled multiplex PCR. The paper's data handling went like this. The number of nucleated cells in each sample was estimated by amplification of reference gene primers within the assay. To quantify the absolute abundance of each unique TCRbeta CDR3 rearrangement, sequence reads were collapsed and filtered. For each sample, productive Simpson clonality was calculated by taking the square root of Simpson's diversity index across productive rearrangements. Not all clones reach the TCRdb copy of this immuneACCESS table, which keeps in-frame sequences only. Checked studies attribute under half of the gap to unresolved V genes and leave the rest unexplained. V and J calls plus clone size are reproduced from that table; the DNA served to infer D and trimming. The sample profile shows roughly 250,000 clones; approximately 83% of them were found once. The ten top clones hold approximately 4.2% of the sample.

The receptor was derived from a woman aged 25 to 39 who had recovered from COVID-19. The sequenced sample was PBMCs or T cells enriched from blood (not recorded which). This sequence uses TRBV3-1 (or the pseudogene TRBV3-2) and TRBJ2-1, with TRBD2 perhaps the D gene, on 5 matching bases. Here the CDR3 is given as CASSQDRFRTGSYNEQFF. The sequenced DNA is TGTGCCAGCAGCCAAGATAGGTTTAGGACTGGCTCCTACAATGAGCAGTTCTTC.